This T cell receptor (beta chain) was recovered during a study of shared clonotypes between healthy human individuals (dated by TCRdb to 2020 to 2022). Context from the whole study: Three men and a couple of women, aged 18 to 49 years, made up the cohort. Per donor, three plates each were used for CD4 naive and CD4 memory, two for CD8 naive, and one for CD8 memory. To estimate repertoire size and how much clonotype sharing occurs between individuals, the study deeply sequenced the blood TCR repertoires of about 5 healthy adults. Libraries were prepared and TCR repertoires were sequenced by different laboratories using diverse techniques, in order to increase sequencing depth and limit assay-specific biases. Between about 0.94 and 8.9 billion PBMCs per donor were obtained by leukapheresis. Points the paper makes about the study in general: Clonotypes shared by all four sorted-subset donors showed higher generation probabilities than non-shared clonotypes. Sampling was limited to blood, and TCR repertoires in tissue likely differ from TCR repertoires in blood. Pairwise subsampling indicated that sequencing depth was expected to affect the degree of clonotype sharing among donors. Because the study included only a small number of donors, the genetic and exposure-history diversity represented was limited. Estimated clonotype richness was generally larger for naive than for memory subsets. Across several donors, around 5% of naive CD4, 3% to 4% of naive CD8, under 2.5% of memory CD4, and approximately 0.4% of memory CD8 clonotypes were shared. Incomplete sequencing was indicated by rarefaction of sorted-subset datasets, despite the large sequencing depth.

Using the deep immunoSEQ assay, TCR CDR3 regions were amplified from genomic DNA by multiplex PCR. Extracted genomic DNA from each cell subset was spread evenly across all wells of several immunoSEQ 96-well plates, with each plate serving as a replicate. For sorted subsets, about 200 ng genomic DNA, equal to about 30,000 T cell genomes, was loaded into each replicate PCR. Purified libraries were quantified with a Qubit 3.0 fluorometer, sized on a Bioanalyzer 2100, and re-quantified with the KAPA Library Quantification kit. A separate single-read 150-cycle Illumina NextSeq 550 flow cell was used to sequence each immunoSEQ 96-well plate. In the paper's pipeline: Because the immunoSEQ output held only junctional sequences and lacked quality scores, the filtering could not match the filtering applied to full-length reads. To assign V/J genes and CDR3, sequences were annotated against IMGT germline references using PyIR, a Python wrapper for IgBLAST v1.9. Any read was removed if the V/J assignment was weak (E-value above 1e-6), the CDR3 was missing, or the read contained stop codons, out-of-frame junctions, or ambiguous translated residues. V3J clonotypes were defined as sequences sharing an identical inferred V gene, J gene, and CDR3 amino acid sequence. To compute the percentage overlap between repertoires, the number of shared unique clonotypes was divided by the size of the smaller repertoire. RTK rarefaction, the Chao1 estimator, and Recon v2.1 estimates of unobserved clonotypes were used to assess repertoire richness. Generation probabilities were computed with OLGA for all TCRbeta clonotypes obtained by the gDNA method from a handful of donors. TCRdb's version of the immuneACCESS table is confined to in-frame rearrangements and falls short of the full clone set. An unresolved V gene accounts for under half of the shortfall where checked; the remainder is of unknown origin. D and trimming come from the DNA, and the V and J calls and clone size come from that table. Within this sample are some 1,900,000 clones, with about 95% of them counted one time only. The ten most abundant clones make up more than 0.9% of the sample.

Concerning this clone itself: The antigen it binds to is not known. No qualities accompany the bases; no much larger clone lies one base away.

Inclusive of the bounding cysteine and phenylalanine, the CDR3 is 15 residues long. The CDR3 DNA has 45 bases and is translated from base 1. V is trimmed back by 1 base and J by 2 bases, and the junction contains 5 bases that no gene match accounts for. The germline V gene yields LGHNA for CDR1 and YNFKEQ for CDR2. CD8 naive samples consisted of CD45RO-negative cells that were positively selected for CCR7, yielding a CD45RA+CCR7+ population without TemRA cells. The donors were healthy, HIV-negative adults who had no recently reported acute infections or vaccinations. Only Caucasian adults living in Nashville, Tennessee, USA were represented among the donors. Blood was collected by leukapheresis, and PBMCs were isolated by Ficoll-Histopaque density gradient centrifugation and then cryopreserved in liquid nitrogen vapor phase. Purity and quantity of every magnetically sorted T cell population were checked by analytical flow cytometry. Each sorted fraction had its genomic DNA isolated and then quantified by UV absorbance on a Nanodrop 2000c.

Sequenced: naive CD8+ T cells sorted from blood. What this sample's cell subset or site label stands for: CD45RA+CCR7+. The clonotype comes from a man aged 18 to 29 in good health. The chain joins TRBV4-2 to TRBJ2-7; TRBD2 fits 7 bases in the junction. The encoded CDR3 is CASSQVGGLAYEQYF. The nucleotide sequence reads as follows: TGTGCCAGCAGCCAAGTGGGAGGACTAGCCTACGAGCAGTACTTC.